Listed below are T cell receptor beta chains from one sample, sequenced in a study of human T cells and chemical hapten exposure. TCRdb re-called the RACE reads through MiXCR, storing one row per CDR3 protein. The sample has roughly 190,000 distinct CDR3 sequences, approximately 20% seen once; the top ten hold approximately 6.4%. Sequencing was performed on whole blood, taken in connection with sensitization to the hapten diphenylcyclopropenone (DPC). These receptors were collected from a woman aged 45-60 years with alopecia areata. Some clones in this sample may be carry-over from other donors' samples. Each CDR3 is given with its conserved first and last residue. The D gene is left open where the match is weak. Size values are once, few and many counts, or a class for expanded clones, and some rows have none.

length	D	V	J	size	CDR3	DNA
13	.	TRBV18	TRBJ1-1	few	CASQTSTNTEAFF	TGTGCCAGCCAGACATCTACGAACACTGAAGCTTTCTTT
15	TRBD2	TRBV12-3/TRBV12-4	TRBJ2-1	.	CASRSGLAGVNEQFF	TGTGCCAGCCGTTCGGGACTAGCGGGAGTCAATGAGCAGTTCTTC
13	.	TRBV10-3	TRBJ1-6	.	CATLRDDNSPLHF	TGTGCCACCCTACGGGACGATAATTCACCCCTCCACTTT
16	.	TRBV4-2	TRBJ2-1	.	CASSQVAGPGGDEQFF	TGTGCCAGCAGCCAAGTTGCTGGCCCCGGGGGTGATGAGCAGTTCTTC
15	TRBD2	TRBV2	TRBJ2-2	few	CASTRGLVGAGELFF	TGTGCCAGCACCAGAGGACTAGTGGGCGCCGGGGAGCTGTTTTTT
15	TRBD2	TRBV7-2	TRBJ2-5	few	CASSLDGRDQETQYF	TGTGCCAGCAGCTTAGACGGGAGGGACCAAGAGACCCAGTACTTC
14	.	TRBV11-2	TRBJ2-3	few	CASSLGRVTDTQYF	TGTGCCAGCAGCTTAGGCAGGGTCACAGATACGCAGTATTTT
16	TRBD1	TRBV6-2/TRBV6-3	TRBJ2-1	.	CASSYSGTGLYNEQFF	TGTGCCAGCAGTTACTCCGGGACAGGACTTTACAATGAGCAGTTCTTC
13	TRBD2	TRBV29-1	TRBJ2-7	.	CSVVWASGTEQYF	TGCAGCGTTGTATGGGCTAGCGGGACCGAGCAGTACTTC
16	TRBD2	TRBV5-1	TRBJ2-3	.	CASSPTAGGLVDTQYF	TGCGCCAGCAGCCCGACAGCGGGAGGGCTGGTAGATACGCAGTATTTT
15	TRBD1	TRBV7-9	TRBJ1-3	.	CASRGQGASGNTIYF	TGTGCCAGCAGGGGACAGGGGGCCTCTGGAAACACCATATATTTT
15	.	TRBV7-8	TRBJ2-2	few	CASSLRQTNTGELFF	TGTGCCAGCAGCTTGCGACAGACCAACACCGGGGAGCTGTTTTTT
17	.	TRBV2	TRBJ2-2	.	CASSELFLTTNTGELFF	TGTGCCAGCAGTGAACTGTTCCTTACAACGAACACCGGGGAGCTGTTTTTT
14	.	TRBV5-1	TRBJ2-5	.	CASKIPMTQETQYF	TGCGCCAGCAAGATCCCCATGACCCAAGAGACCCAGTACTTC
12	.	TRBV29-1	TRBJ1-4	few	CSVKEVGEKLFF	TGCAGCGTCAAGGAGGTTGGGGAAAAACTGTTTTTT
14	.	TRBV4-1	TRBJ2-1	few	CASSSLVPLNEQFF	TGCGCCAGCAGCTCCCTCGTCCCGCTCAATGAGCAGTTCTTC
13	TRBD1	TRBV12-3/TRBV12-4	TRBJ1-2	.	CASTPLGQGAYTF	TGTGCCAGCACTCCACTCGGACAGGGGGCCTACACCTTC
16	TRBD1	TRBV29-1	TRBJ2-3	.	CSVKRGTGVVTDTQYF	TGCAGCGTTAAGCGAGGAACAGGGGTGGTCACAGATACGCAGTATTTT
17	TRBD1	TRBV19	TRBJ1-5	few	CASIPTPRTGVNQPQHF	TGTGCCAGTATCCCCACCCCCCGGACAGGGGTCAATCAGCCCCAGCATTTT
14	.	TRBV19	TRBJ2-3	.	CASSIGATVDTQYF	TGTGCCAGTAGTATTGGGGCGACAGTAGATACGCAGTATTTT
13	.	TRBV13	TRBJ1-5	.	CASSRLGREPQHF	TGTGCCAGCAGCAGACTAGGACGGGAGCCCCAGCATTTT
14	.	TRBV5-4	TRBJ2-5	.	CASSPGTTQETQYF	TGTGCCAGCAGCCCCGGGACAACCCAAGAGACCCAGTACTTC
17	TRBD1	TRBV3-1	TRBJ1-1	many	CASSQEGPGQGRGEAFF	TGTGCCAGCAGCCAAGAGGGACCGGGACAGGGAAGGGGTGAAGCTTTCTTT
14	.	TRBV20-1	TRBJ2-5	.	CSARVEGRLETQYF	TGCAGTGCTAGAGTGGAGGGTCGCTTGGAGACCCAGTACTTC
12	TRBD1	TRBV20-1	TRBJ2-7	.	CSARGQGPEQYF	TGCAGTGCCCGCGGACAGGGCCCCGAGCAGTACTTC
12	TRBD2	TRBV7-6	TRBJ2-7	.	CASSSTSGEQYF	TGTGCCAGCAGCTCGACTAGCGGTGAGCAGTACTTC
15	.	TRBV29-1	TRBJ2-2	.	CSVEEGGLRGGELFF	TGCAGCGTTGAAGAGGGGGGACTTCGGGGCGGGGAGCTGTTTTTT
15	.	TRBV20-1	TRBJ2-1	few	CSARFEGASYNEQFF	TGCAGTGCCCGGTTTGAGGGCGCCTCCTACAATGAGCAGTTCTTC
13	.	TRBV19	TRBJ1-5	.	CASTAAVNQPQHF	TGTGCCAGTACGGCAGCCGTCAATCAGCCCCAGCATTTT
16	TRBD2	TRBV6-5	TRBJ2-1	.	CASSPGLAAGNNEQFF	TGTGCCAGCAGTCCTGGACTAGCGGCCGGTAACAATGAGCAGTTCTTC
17	.	TRBV5-1	TRBJ2-1	once	CASSLSVGGLSYNEQFF	TGCGCCAGCAGCTTATCGGTTGGAGGATTAAGTTACAATGAGCAGTTCTTC
16	TRBD2	TRBV5-5	TRBJ2-1	.	CASSFERSGRFNEQFF	TGTGCCAGCAGCTTCGAACGGAGCGGGAGGTTCAATGAGCAGTTCTTC
13	.	TRBV2	TRBJ1-4	.	CASRVSFNEKLFF	TGTGCCAGCAGAGTCAGCTTTAATGAAAAACTGTTTTTT
20	.	TRBV6-5	TRBJ2-3	.	CASSYTFRDGKKVSTDTQYF	TGTGCCAGCAGTTACACTTTTAGGGACGGAAAGAAGGTTAGCACAGATACGCAGTATTTT
15	TRBD2	TRBV12-3/TRBV12-4	TRBJ2-1	.	CASSFGTSVAYEQFF	TGTGCCAGCAGTTTCGGGACTAGTGTAGCGTATGAGCAGTTCTTC
16	.	TRBV7-2	TRBJ2-1	.	CASSKEAANTNNEQFF	TGTGCCAGCAGCAAAGAGGCAGCCAATACGAACAATGAGCAGTTCTTC
15	TRBD1	TRBV20-1	TRBJ2-3	.	CSGTGTGLSTDTQYF	TGCAGTGGCACCGGGACAGGGCTTAGCACAGATACGCAGTATTTT
14	.	TRBV27	TRBJ2-5	few	CASSLAVEEETQYF	TGTGCCAGCAGTTTAGCCGTCGAAGAAGAGACCCAGTACTTC
16	.	TRBV20-1	TRBJ1-2	.	CSARDLRGGISYGYTF	TGCAGTGCTAGAGATTTGAGGGGCGGAATAAGTTATGGCTACACCTTC
15	.	TRBV9	TRBJ1-4	.	CASSVGGRLNEKLFF	TGTGCCAGCAGCGTAGGGGGGCGGCTTAATGAAAAACTGTTTTTT
15	.	TRBV20-1	TRBJ1-4	.	CSASWDIPDNEKLFF	TGCAGTGCTAGTTGGGACATCCCCGATAATGAAAAACTGTTTTTT
13	TRBD1	TRBV29-1	TRBJ1-1	few	CSAGQVVDTEAFF	TGCAGCGCCGGACAGGTAGTTGACACTGAAGCTTTCTTT
15	TRBD1	TRBV13	TRBJ1-2	few	CASSFYPDRGSGYTF	TGTGCCAGCAGCTTCTATCCGGACAGGGGAAGCGGCTACACCTTC
14	TRBD2	TRBV20-1	TRBJ2-3	.	CSAPVAGARDTQYF	TGCAGTGCTCCTGTAGCGGGAGCGCGAGATACGCAGTATTTT
15	.	TRBV20-1	TRBJ2-2	.	CSARDLERDTGELFF	TGCAGTGCTAGAGATTTAGAGCGAGACACCGGGGAGCTGTTTTTT
13	.	TRBV12-3/TRBV12-4	TRBJ2-4	.	CASSLGTFSIQYF	TGTGCCAGCAGCCTCGGGACTTTTTCAATTCAGTACTTC
15	.	TRBV20-1	TRBJ2-7	.	CSARGEGQSTYEQYF	TGCAGTGCTAGAGGGGAGGGACAGAGCACCTACGAGCAGTACTTC
14	TRBD1	TRBV9	TRBJ1-1	few	CASSFQGENTEAFF	TGTGCCAGCAGCTTCCAGGGGGAAAACACTGAAGCTTTCTTT